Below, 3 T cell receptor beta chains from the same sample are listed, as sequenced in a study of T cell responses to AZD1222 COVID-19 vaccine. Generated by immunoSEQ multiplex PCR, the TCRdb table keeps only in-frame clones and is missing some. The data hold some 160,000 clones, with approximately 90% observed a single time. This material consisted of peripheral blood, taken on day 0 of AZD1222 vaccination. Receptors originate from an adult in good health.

The CDR3, as DNA: TGCGCCAGCAGCCCTCAACAGGGGGCGGTGAACACTGAAGCTTTCTTT. It translates to CASSPQQGAVNTEAFF. The rearrangement joins TRBV4-1 to TRBJ1-1; 9 nucleotides line up with TRBD1. The length of the CDR3 is 16 residues. Germline lookup yields CDR1 MGHRA and CDR2 YSYEKL. V lost 4 bases and J lost 0; bases outside the gene matches: 6.

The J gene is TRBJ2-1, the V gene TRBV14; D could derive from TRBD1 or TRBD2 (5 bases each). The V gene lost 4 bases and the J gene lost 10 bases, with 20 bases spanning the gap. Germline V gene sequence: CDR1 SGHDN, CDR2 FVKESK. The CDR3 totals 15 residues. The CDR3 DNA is TGTGCCAGCAGCCCACTCCCGGGGCCAGGCAGGGAGCAGTTCTTC. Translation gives CASSPLPGPGREQFF.

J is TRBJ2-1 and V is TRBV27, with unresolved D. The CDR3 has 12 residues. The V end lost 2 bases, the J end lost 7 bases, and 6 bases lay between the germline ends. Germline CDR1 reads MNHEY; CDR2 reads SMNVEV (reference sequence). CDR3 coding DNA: TGTGCCAGCAGTTTACTAGGGAATGAGCAGTTCTTC. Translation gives CASSLLGNEQFF.